The T cell receptor (beta chain) under discussion was sequenced for a study of T cells in localized non-small cell lung cancer. This clone was seen a handful of times. Its antigen remains unidentified. Measured with immunoSEQ multiplex PCR; TCRdb has only the in-frame clones, and not every one. This table has under 45,000 clones, roughly 83% appearing once. This CDR3 region has 16 residues. Germline V gene data show CDR1 as SEHNR and CDR2 as FQNEAQ (reference sequence). J gave up 3 bases and V 2 bases, and 6 bases lay outside the gene matches. Study outcomes and limitations: Uninvolved adjacent lung had higher T cell clonality than tumor and all other tissues.

This receptor was taken from a man aged 35 to 70 with stage II lung adenocarcinoma. The rearrangement links TRBV7-9 to TRBJ1-1; TRBD1 matches at 10 bases. Source: PBMCs, taken before any cancer treatment. CDR3 in amino acids: CASSLLSGTGDTEAFF. CDR3 DNA sequence: TGTGCCAGCAGCTTATTGTCCGGGACAGGGGACACTGAAGCTTTCTTT. The full variable domain, in which reference TRBV7-9 and TRBJ1-1 provide the parts outside the CDR3, is DTGVSQNPRHKITKRGQNVTFRCDPISEHNRLYWYRQTLGQGPEFLTYFQNEAQLEKSRLLSDRFSAERPKGSFSTLEIQRTEQGDSAMYLCASSLLSGTGDTEAFFGQGTRLTVV.